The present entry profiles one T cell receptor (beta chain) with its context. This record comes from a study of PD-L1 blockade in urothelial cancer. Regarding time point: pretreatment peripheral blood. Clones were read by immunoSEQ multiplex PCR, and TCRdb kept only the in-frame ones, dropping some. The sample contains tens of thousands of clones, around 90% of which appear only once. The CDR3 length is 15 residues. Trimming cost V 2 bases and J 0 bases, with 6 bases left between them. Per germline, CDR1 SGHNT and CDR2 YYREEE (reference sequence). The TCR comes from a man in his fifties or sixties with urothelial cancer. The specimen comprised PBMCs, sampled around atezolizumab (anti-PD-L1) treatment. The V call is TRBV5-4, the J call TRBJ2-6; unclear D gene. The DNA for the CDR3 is TGTGCCAGCAGCTTCTCCAGCTCTGGGGCCAACGTCCTGACTTTC. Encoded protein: CASSFSSSGANVLTF.